The 28 T cell receptor beta chains reported below all come from one sample, sequenced in a study of blood T cells in healthy people across ages. It was with a sample-barcoded 5' primer and a J-beta primer mix that a second PCR of about 7 to 12 cycles was run. TCRdb fed the 5' RACE reads into MiXCR, producing one record per CDR3 protein. The table includes 550,000 to 750,000 distinct CDR3 sequences, around 21% detected once. What was sequenced was blood. The receptors were sampled from a man in his 70s in good health.

This clonotype came up a few times. The chain links TRBV5-1 to TRBJ1-2, with D hard to call. The CDR3 spans 16 residues. Germline assignment: CDR1 SGHRS and CDR2 YFSETQ. The germline V and J ends were trimmed by 0 bases and 2 bases, with 14 bases remaining between them. For the CDR3, the DNA is TGCGCCAGCAGCTTGGCTGGGCAAAACCTAAACTATGGCTACACCTTC. Its translation: CASSLAGQNLNYGYTF.

This chain links TRBV5-1 with TRBJ2-4, with TRBD1 identical over 7 bases. There are 16 residues in the CDR3. Germline V lookup: CDR1 SGHRS, CDR2 YFSETQ. The V segment lost 0 bases and the J segment 2 bases; nucleotides outside the gene matches: 5. The CDR3 DNA is TGCGCCAGCAGCTTGGGACAGGGTTCAACCAAAAACATTCAGTACTTC. This translates into CASSLGQGSTKNIQYF.

Only a few counts were recorded for this clonotype. This chain connects TRBV12-3 or TRBV12-4 to TRBJ1-5, with no clear D. The CDR3 has 13 amino acids. V lost 4 bases and J 4 bases, leaving 8 bases between the germline ends. The CDR3 reads CASSYNLNQPQHF. The CDR3 DNA is TGTGCCAGCAGTTACAATTTAAATCAGCCCCAGCATTTT.

This clonotype was observed a few times. The CDR3 loop reads CASSYVQSITEAFF. DNA of the CDR3: TGTGCCAGCAGTTATGTACAGTCAATCACTGAAGCTTTCTTT. The V gene is TRBV6-2 or TRBV6-3, the J gene TRBJ1-1; D gene unclear. The CDR3 sequence is 14 residues long. The V gene's germline CDR1 is MNHEY and CDR2 SVGEGT. Trimming removed 3 bases from V and 4 bases from J, with 12 bases in between.

V gene TRBV7-3 combines with J gene TRBJ1-4; D is uncertain. This CDR3 has 15 amino acids. Germline CDR1 and CDR2: SGHTA and FQGTGA. Trimming pared 2 bases from V and 0 bases from J, leaving 7 bases between. CDR3 sequence reads: CASSLHPATNEKLFF. The DNA for the CDR3 is TGTGCCAGCAGCTTACATCCCGCAACTAATGAAAAACTGTTTTTT.

This clonotype was detected a few times. J is TRBJ2-4 and V is TRBV6-1; the match to TRBD1 covers 7 bases. The germline V gene encodes CDR1 MNHNS and CDR2 SASEGT. The CDR3 is 17 amino acids. V trimming: 4 bases; J trimming: 0 bases; junction bases outside the gene matches: 9. The CDR3 loop reads CASSGLQGYQAKNIQYF. The DNA for the CDR3 is TGTGCCAGCAGTGGCCTACAGGGGTATCAAGCCAAAAACATTCAGTACTTC.

The chain employs TRBV20-1 and TRBJ1-1; D is unclear. The CDR3 has 13 residues. Germline assignment: CDR1 DFQATT and CDR2 SNEGSKA (reference sequence). V lost 2 bases, J lost 1 base, and 8 bases lay in between. The CDR3 sequence is CSARSLTNTEAFF. Written as DNA, the CDR3 is TGCAGTGCTAGATCGCTGACGAACACTGAAGCTTTCTTT.

This rearrangement joins TRBV5-1 to TRBJ2-5; TRBD1 matches 9 bases. Losses at the gene ends were 6 bases for V and 3 bases for J; bases not matched to a gene: 9. The CDR3 runs to 15 residues. CDR1 SGHRS and CDR2 YFSETQ come from the germline V gene. The CDR3 is CASTRQGGEEETQYF. CDR3 coding DNA: TGCGCCAGCACCCGACAGGGGGGGGAAGAAGAGACCCAGTACTTC.

As DNA, the CDR3 is TGTGCCAGCAGCTGGGCTCAGGGGCAAGAGACCCAGTACTTC. The encoded protein is CASSWAQGQETQYF. The chain is built from TRBV5-4 and TRBJ2-5, with a possible D match to TRBD1 (6 bases). The V gene's germline CDR1 is SGHNT and CDR2 YYREEE (reference sequence). Between the trimmed V and J ends, which lost 3 bases and 2 bases, there was a span of 11 bases. CDR3 length: 14 residues.

The chain links TRBV19 to TRBJ2-5; 9 nucleotides match TRBD1. The end of the DNA aligns better with TRBJ2-1, so the J call may be wrong. CDR3 length: 15 residues. Germline V gives CDR1 LNHDA, CDR2 SQIVND (reference sequence). CDR3 loop: CASSTGTGRSREQFF. CDR3 coding DNA: TGTGCCAGTAGCACCGGGACAGGGAGGAGTCGTGAGCAGTTCTTC.

This chain links TRBV20-1 with TRBJ2-3, with no clear D. V lost 4 bases and J lost 9, with 14 bases in between. There are 12 residues in the CDR3. The germline V gene encodes CDR1 DFQATT and CDR2 SNEGSKA (reference sequence). CDR3 amino acids: CSATSGRLTQYF. The CDR3 DNA sequence: TGCAGTGCTACGTCAGGACGCTTGACGCAGTATTTT.

The rearrangement joins TRBV29-1 to TRBJ2-5; D uncertain. V lost 8 bases to trimming and J lost 5 bases, with 12 bases between them. The CDR3 covers 11 residues. The V gene's germline CDR1 is SQVTM and CDR2 ANQGSEA. The CDR3 protein is CSLRYGETQYF. The CDR3 DNA follows: TGCAGCCTGCGGTATGGCGAGACCCAGTACTTC. Combining the CDR3 with reference TRBV29-1 and TRBJ2-5 gives the whole variable domain SAVISQKPSRDICQRGTSLTIQCQVDSQVTMMFWYRQQPGQSLTLIATANQGSEATYESGFVIDKFPISRPNLTFSTLTVSNMSPEDSSIYLCSLRYGETQYFGPGTRLLVL.

This clonotype was picked up many times. The junction departs from germline at one end; a sequencing error may be responsible. This rearrangement joins TRBV5-1 to TRBJ2-5; 7 bases fit TRBD2. CDR3 length: 14 amino acids. The germline V gene has CDR1 SGHRS and CDR2 YFSETQ. The CDR3 region has the DNA TGTGCCAGCAGCTTGAGCGGGACCGGGGAGACCCAGTACTTC. This translates into CASSLSGTGETQYF.

V usage is TRBV19 and J usage is TRBJ1-1; no reliable D call. The germline V gene encodes CDR1 LNHDA and CDR2 SQIVND (reference sequence). This CDR3 spans 15 amino acids. V was trimmed by 1 base and J by 0 bases, leaving 9 bases between them. CDR3 amino acids: CASSIGARMNTEAFF. CDR3 coding DNA: TGTGCCAGTAGTATAGGGGCCAGAATGAACACTGAAGCTTTCTTT.

The gene calls are TRBV4-1 and TRBJ2-3; D unclear. From germline, CDR1 is MGHRA and CDR2 YSYEKL. Trimming pared 0 bases from V and 6 bases from J, leaving 10 bases between. This CDR3 has 14 amino acids. Here the CDR3 reads CASSQDRTADTQYF. The DNA for the CDR3 is TGCGCCAGCAGCCAAGATAGAACAGCCGATACGCAGTATTTT.

To note about this clonotype: An end of the junction does not agree with germline; a read error may underlie this. The chain couples TRBV20-1 to TRBJ2-5; a possible D gene is TRBD1 (6 bases). Germline-derived CDR1 and CDR2 are DFQATT and SNEGSKA (reference sequence). This CDR3 is built from 16 residues. CDR3 nucleotides: TGCAGTGCTACAACACGCCGAGGACAGTCGCAAGAGACCCAGTACTTT. Protein sequence: CSATTRRGQSQETQYF.

The chain couples TRBV2 to TRBJ2-2, with 7 positions matching TRBD1. Germline V lookup: CDR1 SNHLY, CDR2 FYNNEI. V trimming: 6 bases; J trimming: 3 bases; junction bases outside the gene matches: 7. The CDR3 consists of 15 residues. The CDR3 DNA sequence: TGTGCCAGCAGCGTATCCGGGACAGACACCGGGGAGCTGTTTTTT. Translated: CASSVSGTDTGELFF.

This clonotype came up a few times. The chain uses TRBV6-5 and TRBJ2-1, with a tentative D call TRBD1 (6 bases). Trimming took off 6 bases at V and 3 bases at J, with 15 bases between the two ends. This CDR3 region has 15 residues. Germline V gives CDR1 MNHEY, CDR2 SVGAGI. The CDR3 region has the DNA TGTGCCAGCAGACTCGGACAGCCTCTCTACAATGAGCAGTTCTTC. It translates to CASRLGQPLYNEQFF.

This clonotype was seen only a few times. This rearrangement joins TRBV2 to TRBJ2-7; TRBD2 might be the D (6 bases). The V gene lost 6 bases and the J gene lost 4 bases, with 16 bases spanning the gap. This CDR3 is 14 amino acids long. CDR1 is SNHLY and CDR2 is FYNNEI in the germline V gene. The CDR3 DNA follows: TGTGCCAGCAGCCTCAACCTGGGGGGTTACGAGCAGTACTTC. It yields the protein CASSLNLGGYEQYF.

J is TRBJ2-7 and V is TRBV7-9, with 12 bases identical to TRBD1. Germline V lookup: CDR1 SEHNR, CDR2 FQNEAQ (reference sequence). The CDR3 has 13 amino acids. Trimming removed 3 bases from V and 9 bases from J; junction bases left unmatched: 3. The CDR3, as DNA: TGTGCCAGCAGCTTGGGGACAGGGGGCGTGCAGTACTTC. It is translated as CASSLGTGGVQYF.

The chain uses TRBV5-1 and TRBJ1-6, with D maybe TRBD1 (5 bases). V was shortened by 2 bases and J by 10 bases, with 10 bases between the two germline ends. This CDR3 comprises 13 residues. In germline, CDR1 is SGHRS, CDR2 YFSETQ. The CDR3 sequence is CASSFEGRSPLHF. CDR3 nucleotide sequence: TGCGCCAGCAGCTTTGAGGGGCGGTCACCCCTCCACTTT.

This chain connects TRBV11-2 to TRBJ1-2; D gene uncertain. Trimming removed 4 bases at V and 4 bases at J, with 10 bases between. Germline CDR1 SGHAT, CDR2 FQNNGV. The CDR3 extends over 13 amino acids. CDR3 in DNA: TGTGCCAGCAGCTCGGACGCGGGCTATGGCTACACCTTC. Its protein is CASSSDAGYGYTF.

This clonotype has a handful of counts. Likely a read error: the CDR3 ends without its conserved phenylalanine or tryptophan. V is TRBV28 and J is TRBJ1-5; D gene unclear. Germline lookup yields CDR1 MDHEN and CDR2 SYDVKM. Deletions cut 7 bases from V and 1 base from J, with 11 bases between. The CDR3 is 14 amino acids. CDR3: CASNLGRSNQPQHS. CDR3 bases: TGTGCCAGCAACCTCGGACGGAGCAATCAGCCCCAGCATTCT.

This clonotype appeared a few times. This rearrangement joins TRBV7-2 to TRBJ2-5, with 16 nucleotides matching TRBD2. CDR1 is SGHTA, CDR2 FQGNSA, per germline. V shed 4 bases and J 8 bases; nucleotides not matched to a gene: 4. This CDR3 spans 15 amino acids. The CDR3 sequence: CASSSGLAGGATQYF. CDR3 DNA sequence: TGTGCCAGCAGCTCGGGACTAGCGGGAGGGGCAACCCAGTACTTC.

This chain joins TRBV20-1 and TRBJ1-2, with TRBD1 identical over 10 bases. The CDR3 has 17 amino acids. Germline-derived CDR1 and CDR2 are DFQATT and SNEGSKA (reference sequence). The junction had 16 bases not matched to a gene; V was cut back by 5 bases and J by 4 bases. The CDR3 reads CSARASGQGEDGYGYTF. For the CDR3, the DNA is TGCAGTGCTCGGGCAAGCGGACAGGGGGAGGATGGCTATGGCTACACCTTC.

Only a few counts were recorded for this clonotype. One end of the junction does not line up with germline, which may come from a read error. The rearrangement joins TRBV11-2 to TRBJ2-6, with D maybe TRBD2 (6 bases). The CDR3 has 16 amino acids. Germline CDR1 SGHAT, CDR2 FQNNGV. This CDR3 is CASSPSAGSGTNVLTF. In nucleotides, the CDR3 is TGTGCCAGCAGCCCTTCGGCGGGGTCTGGGACCAACGTCCTGACTTTC.

At least ten counts were recorded for this clonotype. This rearrangement joins TRBV6-5 to TRBJ2-5; D possibly corresponds to TRBD1 (6 bases). The CDR3 is 14 amino acids. Per the germline V gene, CDR1 is MNHEY and CDR2 is SVGAGI. The V gene lost 5 bases and the J gene lost 3 bases, with 13 bases spanning the gap. The CDR3 protein is CASSGTGHEETQYF. The CDR3 region has the DNA TGTGCCAGCAGTGGTACAGGGCACGAAGAGACCCAGTACTTC.

In its sample, this clonotype was seen many times. The chain's CDR3 is CASSFGGSYNEQFF. The CDR3 DNA reads as TGTGCCAGCAGCTTTGGGGGCTCCTACAATGAGCAGTTCTTC. This chain links TRBV12-3 or TRBV12-4 with TRBJ2-1; TRBD1 or TRBD2 may be the D gene (5 bases each). Trimming removed 6 bases from V and 0 bases from J, with 9 bases in between. The CDR3 extends over 14 amino acids.